This T cell receptor beta chain is from a study of T cell repertoires in cytomegalovirus infection. One entry per CDR3 protein, called by TCRdb with MiXCR from the reads. This sample has a few hundred thousand distinct CDR3 sequences, with approximately 40% found just once. The CDR3 has 16 residues. CDR1 is KGHDR and CDR2 is SFDVKD in the germline V gene. V was pared by 9 bases and J by 7 bases, with 26 bases between. A note on this clonotype: Its antigen is not known.

The chain employs TRBV24-1 and TRBJ1-1; no firm D call. The clonotype comes from a human donor in good health (CMV status not recorded). Some clones in this sample may be carry-over from other donors' samples. The sample consisted of cultured PBMCs, taken from culture after CMV antigen stimulation. CDR3 coding DNA: TGTGCCACCCTCCGGTCGGAGGTTCGCGGATCAGATGAAGCTTTCTTT. As protein: CATLRSEVRGSDEAFF.